Below, 10 T cell receptor beta chains from the same sample are listed, as sequenced in a study of blood T cell repertoires in COVID-19. Only in-frame clones appear in the TCRdb table, and some are missing; sequencing was by immunoSEQ multiplex PCR. The table has some 110,000 clones, roughly 82% seen once; the top ten hold 4% to 5.5%. Sequencing input: peripheral blood. These receptors were collected from a man aged 55 to 70 with acute or convalescent COVID-19.

The rearrangement joins TRBV15 to TRBJ2-7; possible D gene TRBD2, 5 bases. The CDR3 runs 15 residues. Trimming stripped 0 bases from V and 3 bases from J, with 12 bases between. Per the germline V gene, CDR1 is LNHNV and CDR2 is YYDKDF (reference sequence). The CDR3 bases are TGTGCCACCAGCAGAGATAGAGAGGGTAACTACGAGCAGTACTTC. This translates into CATSRDREGNYEQYF. Drawing the rest from reference TRBV15 and TRBJ2-7, the complete variable domain is DAMVIQNPRYQVTQFGKPVTLSCSQTLNHNVMYWYQQKSSQAPKLLFHYYDKDFNNEADTPDNFQSRRPNTSFCFLDIRSPGLGDTAMYLCATSRDREGNYEQYFGPGTRLTVT.

The table lists this clone with a few counts. The gene calls are TRBV7-6 and TRBJ1-3, with D uncertain. Germline lookup yields CDR1 SGHVS and CDR2 FNYEAQ. CDR3 length: 15 residues. With 0 bases removed from V and 8 bases from J, the gap between germline ends came to 14 bases. The DNA for the CDR3 is TGTGCCAGCAGCTTAGCCCGTGGAGAGGGAGACACCATATATTTT. Encoded protein: CASSLARGEGDTIYF.

The gene calls are TRBV10-3 and TRBJ2-1; D is unclear. CDR3 length: 15 residues. The germline V gene encodes CDR1 ENHRY and CDR2 SYGVKD. Between the trimmed V and J ends, which lost 6 bases and 4 bases, there was a span of 16 bases. CDR3: CAIRTSFVSYNEQFF. The CDR3, as DNA: TGTGCCATCAGGACTTCATTCGTCTCTTACAATGAGCAGTTCTTC.

The V and J genes are TRBV10-3 and TRBJ2-7, with a possible D match to TRBD1 (6 bases). This CDR3 is built from 15 residues. Germline V gives CDR1 ENHRY, CDR2 SYGVKD. V was cut by 0 bases and J by 3 bases, with 12 bases left in between. CDR3 residues: CAISESYTGNYEQYF. DNA for the CDR3: TGTGCCATCAGTGAGTCGTACACAGGGAACTACGAGCAGTACTTC.

The chain is built from TRBV30 and TRBJ2-7; D is possibly TRBD2 (5 bases). The CDR3 covers 13 residues. The V gene lost 4 bases and the J gene lost 6 bases, with 16 bases spanning the gap. The germline gives CDR1 GTSNPN, CDR2 SVGIG (reference sequence). The CDR3 DNA follows: TGTGCCTGGACCCACCGGGATTGGGGCGAGCAGTACTTC. It yields the protein CAWTHRDWGEQYF.

V and J are TRBV2 and TRBJ1-4; 10 bases agree with TRBD1. The CDR3 contains 14 residues. CDR1 is SNHLY, CDR2 FYNNEI, per germline. V gave up 6 bases and J gave up 8 bases; unmatched junction bases: 6. In DNA, the CDR3 is TGTGCCAGCAGGCCGGACAGGGGGAGGGAAAAACTGTTTTTT. Translating gives CASRPDRGREKLFF.

The rearrangement links TRBV10-3 to TRBJ2-3, with D tentatively TRBD2 (6 bases). Deletions cut 1 base from V and 2 bases from J, with 16 bases between. Germline V CDR1 and CDR2: ENHRY, SYGVKD. The CDR3 loop spans 17 amino acids. The CDR3 sequence: CAISELGSGTLTDTQYF. The CDR3 DNA sequence: TGTGCCATCAGTGAGTTGGGTAGCGGTACGCTCACAGATACGCAGTATTTT.

This chain joins TRBV3-1 (or the pseudogene TRBV3-2) and TRBJ2-3, with 9 bases fitting TRBD2. The CDR3 length is 16 residues. Germline CDR1 and CDR2: LGHDT and YNNKEL (reference sequence). V shed 8 bases, J shed 0 bases, and the junction held 9 bases outside the gene matches. CDR3 coding DNA: TGTGCCAGCGACGCGGGGGGGCGTTGGAGCACAGATACGCAGTATTTT. Protein sequence: CASDAGGRWSTDTQYF.

The gene calls are TRBV6-2 or TRBV6-3 and TRBJ2-1; 8 bases are shared with TRBD2. The CDR3 runs to 15 residues. Germline CDR1 reads MNHEY; CDR2 reads SVGEGT. V lost 2 bases and J lost 8; bases outside the gene matches: 8. Written as DNA, the CDR3 is TGTGCCAGCAGTTACGGCGGGGGGCATGTGGATGAGCAGTTCTTC. As protein: CASSYGGGHVDEQFF.

The J gene is TRBJ1-2, the V gene TRBV28; weak D call: TRBD1 (5 bases). The V gene's germline CDR1 is MDHEN and CDR2 SYDVKM. The CDR3 is made up of 13 amino acids. V was shortened by 7 bases and J by 3 bases, with 12 bases between the two germline ends. The CDR3 region is CASTWGDHYGYTF. The CDR3 DNA is TGTGCCAGCACCTGGGGGGACCACTATGGCTACACCTTC.